This is a list of T cell receptor beta chains from one sample in a study of beta chain features in type 1 diabetes. The repertoire was sequenced with immunoSEQ multiplex PCR; TCRdb's copy has only in-frame clones and lacks some. Of 200,000 to 250,000 clones listed, over 11% are singletons. The sequencing input was naive CD4+ T cells from blood. These receptors all come from a man aged 25 to 40 with type 1 diabetes. Both conserved end residues are part of each CDR3. D genes are given only for firm matches. Only part of the rows carry a size: once, few, many, or a class if the clone is expanded.

D,J,size,V,CDR3,DNA
NA,TRBJ1-5,NA,TRBV6-1,CASRAGRGSPQHF,TGTGCCAGCAGGGCGGGGCGAGGATCGCCCCAGCATTTT
TRBD1,TRBJ2-1,few,TRBV11-1,CASSLQGAGEQFF,TGTGCCAGCAGCTTACAGGGGGCAGGGGAGCAGTTCTTC
NA,TRBJ1-2,NA,TRBV19,CASSRGGDYGYTF,TGTGCCAGTAGTAGAGGGGGTGACTATGGCTACACCTTC
TRBD1,TRBJ1-6,few,TRBV11-2,CASSRDRDYNSPLHF,TGTGCCAGCAGCAGGGACAGGGACTATAATTCACCCCTCCACTTT
NA,TRBJ2-3,few,TRBV11-2,CASSSQGYTQYF,TGTGCCAGCAGCTCACAGGGATATACGCAGTATTTT
NA,TRBJ1-6,few,TRBV7-9,CASSLALQGSLHF,TGTGCCAGCAGCTTAGCCCTGCAGGGGTCCCTCCACTTT
TRBD2,TRBJ2-3,NA,TRBV15,CATSRETSGGARDTQYF,TGTGCCACCAGCAGAGAAACTAGCGGGGGGGCCCGGGATACGCAGTATTTT
NA,TRBJ1-5,few,TRBV19,CASSIWQNSNQPQHF,TGTGCCAGTAGTATATGGCAGAATAGCAATCAGCCCCAGCATTTT
NA,TRBJ1-5,few,TRBV19,CASSPRWRASNQPQHF,TGTGCCAGTAGTCCCCGATGGAGGGCTAGCAATCAGCCCCAGCATTTT
NA,TRBJ1-5,few,TRBV7-8,CASSFDPGLSNQPQHF,TGTGCCAGCAGCTTTGATCCAGGACTTAGCAATCAGCCCCAGCATTTT
NA,TRBJ2-5,few,TRBV5-1,CASSFNLADQETQYF,TGCGCCAGCAGCTTTAACCTAGCAGATCAAGAGACCCAGTACTTC
NA,TRBJ2-3,many,TRBV7-9,CASSLPTTDTQYF,TGTGCCAGCAGCTTACCGACTACAGATACGCAGTATTTT
TRBD2,TRBJ2-7,few,TRBV6-6,CASSRLAGGSYEQYF,TGTGCCAGCAGTCGTCTAGCGGGGGGAAGCTACGAGCAGTACTTC
NA,TRBJ1-5,few,TRBV19,CASSIYGGGNQPQHF,TGTGCCAGTAGTATTTATGGGGGCGGGAATCAGCCCCAGCATTTT
NA,TRBJ2-3,NA,TRBV7-8,CASSPRTGTTSTDTQYF,TGTGCCAGCAGCCCCCGGACAGGGACTACCAGCACAGATACGCAGTATTTT
TRBD1,TRBJ1-1,few,TRBV15,CATSYRGNTEAFF,TGTGCCACCAGTTACAGGGGAAACACTGAAGCTTTCTTT
TRBD1,TRBJ2-5,NA,TRBV5-1,CASSLEGAGETQYF,TGCGCCAGCAGCTTGGAGGGGGCAGGGGAGACCCAGTACTTC
NA,TRBJ1-2,few,TRBV9,CASSVSGAGYGYTF,TGTGCCAGCAGCGTAAGCGGGGCAGGGTATGGCTACACCTTC
NA,TRBJ2-7,few,TRBV11-2,CASSSNSYEQYF,TGTGCCAGCAGCTCAAACTCCTACGAGCAGTACTTC
TRBD1,TRBJ2-1,few,TRBV4-1,CASSQGGLGGGEQFF,TGCGCCAGCAGCCAAGGAGGGTTAGGGGGCGGTGAGCAGTTCTTC
TRBD2,TRBJ2-1,few,TRBV30,CAWIVGSSGSHNEQFF,TGTGCCTGGATAGTCGGGTCTAGCGGGTCTCACAATGAGCAGTTCTTC
NA,TRBJ2-7,NA,TRBV27,CASSRRQREQYF,TGTGCCAGCAGCAGACGACAGCGAGAGCAGTACTTC
NA,TRBJ1-5,NA,TRBV5-6,CASSKAGLLYSNQPQHF,TGTGCCAGCAGTAAGGCAGGGCTACTTTATAGCAATCAGCCCCAGCATTTT
NA,TRBJ1-2,NA,TRBV9,CASSAAGGYTF,TGTGCCAGCAGCGCAGCAGGTGGCTACACCTTC